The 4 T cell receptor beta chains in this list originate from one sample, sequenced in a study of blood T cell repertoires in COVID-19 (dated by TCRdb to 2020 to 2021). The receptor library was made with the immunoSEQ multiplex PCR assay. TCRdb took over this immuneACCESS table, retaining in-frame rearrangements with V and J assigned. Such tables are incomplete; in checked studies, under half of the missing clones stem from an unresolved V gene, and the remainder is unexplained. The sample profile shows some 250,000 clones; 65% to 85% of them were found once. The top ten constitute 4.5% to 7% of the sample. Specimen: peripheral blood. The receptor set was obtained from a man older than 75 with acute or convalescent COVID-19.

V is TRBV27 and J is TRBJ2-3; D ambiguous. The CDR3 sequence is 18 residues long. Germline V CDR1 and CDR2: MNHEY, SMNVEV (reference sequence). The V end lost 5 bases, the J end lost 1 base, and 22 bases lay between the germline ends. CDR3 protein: CASSKTPPPSSGTDTQYF. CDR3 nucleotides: TGTGCCAGCAGTAAAACCCCACCCCCTAGTTCCGGCACAGATACGCAGTATTTT.

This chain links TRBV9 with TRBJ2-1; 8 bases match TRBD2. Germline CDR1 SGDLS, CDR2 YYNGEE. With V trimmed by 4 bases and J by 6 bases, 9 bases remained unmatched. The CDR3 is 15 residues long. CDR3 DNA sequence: TGTGCCAGCAGCCCTACTAGCGGTCGGGGCAATGAGCAGTTCTTC. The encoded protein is CASSPTSGRGNEQFF.

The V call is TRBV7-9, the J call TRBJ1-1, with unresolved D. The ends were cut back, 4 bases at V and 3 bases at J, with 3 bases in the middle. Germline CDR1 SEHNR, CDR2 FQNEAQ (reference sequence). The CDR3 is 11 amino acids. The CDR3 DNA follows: TGTGCCAGCAGCTCCTACACTGAAGCTTTCTTT. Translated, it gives CASSSYTEAFF.

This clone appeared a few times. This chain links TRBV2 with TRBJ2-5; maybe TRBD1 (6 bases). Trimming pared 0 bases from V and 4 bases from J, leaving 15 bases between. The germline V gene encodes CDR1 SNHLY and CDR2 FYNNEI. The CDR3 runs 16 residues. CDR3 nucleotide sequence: TGTGCCAGCAGTGAAGCGTCAGGGGCGGGTAGAGAGACCCAGTACTTC. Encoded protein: CASSEASGAGRETQYF.